These 2 T cell receptor beta chains came from one sample sequenced in a study of breast tumors, draining lymph nodes, adjacent tissues listed by TCRdb under 2016. The axillary draining lymph nodes of breast cancer patients were the source of the lymph node samples. Library preparation employed multiplex PCR. The sequencer listed for this sample is Illumina HiSeq 2000. The public sequencing data were trimmed at Q25 with fastp and processed into clonotypes with MiXCR by TCRdb, which kept only in-frame beta chains. Rows matching on CDR3 protein sequence are summarized as one entry with the most common DNA and genes. The sample table contains about 200,000 distinct CDR3 sequences; only one count was recorded for 31% of them. The ten largest clones represent roughly 4% of the sample. Sequenced sample: axillary lymph node tissue. These receptors originate from a female donor with breast cancer. Some clones in this sample may be carry-over from other donors' samples.

This clonotype has a count of ten or more. The chain links TRBV5-1 to TRBJ2-2; 7 nucleotides align to TRBD1. With V trimmed by 0 bases and J by 4 bases, 3 bases remained unmatched. The CDR3 is made up of 15 amino acids. The germline CDR1 and CDR2 sequences are SGHRS and YFSETQ. The DNA for the CDR3 is TGCGCCAGCAGCTTGGGGGACAGAAGCACCGGGGAGCTGTTTTTT. Translating gives CASSLGDRSTGELFF.

The table lists this clonotype with a few counts. CDR3 coding DNA: TGTGCCAGCAGCCCAGCCAGGGGGCAGGGGCAGCCCCAGCATTTT. Its translation: CASSPARGQGQPQHF. The gene calls are TRBV6-1 and TRBJ1-5; TRBD1 agrees at 8 bases. The V gene end was trimmed by 6 bases and the J gene end by 7 bases; junction bases not matched to a gene: 11. In germline, CDR1 is MNHNS, CDR2 SASEGT. The CDR3 sequence is 15 residues long.